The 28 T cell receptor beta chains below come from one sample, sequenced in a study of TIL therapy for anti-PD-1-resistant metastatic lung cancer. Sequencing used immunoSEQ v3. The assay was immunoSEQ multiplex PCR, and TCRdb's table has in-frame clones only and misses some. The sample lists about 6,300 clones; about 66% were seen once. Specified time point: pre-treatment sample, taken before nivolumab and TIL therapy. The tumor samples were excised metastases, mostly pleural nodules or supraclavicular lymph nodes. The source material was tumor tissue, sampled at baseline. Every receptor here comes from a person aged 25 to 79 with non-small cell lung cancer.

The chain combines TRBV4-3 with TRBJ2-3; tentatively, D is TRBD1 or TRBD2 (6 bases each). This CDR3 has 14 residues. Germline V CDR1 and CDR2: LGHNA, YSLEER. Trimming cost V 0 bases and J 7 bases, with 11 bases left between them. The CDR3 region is CASSQDRGLHTQYF. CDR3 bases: TGCGCCAGCAGCCAAGACAGGGGACTCCATACGCAGTATTTT.

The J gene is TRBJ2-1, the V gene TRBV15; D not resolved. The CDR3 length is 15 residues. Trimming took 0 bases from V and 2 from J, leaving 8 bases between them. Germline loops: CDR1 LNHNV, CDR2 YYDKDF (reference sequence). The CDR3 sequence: CATSRDRPTYNEQFF. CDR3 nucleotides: TGTGCCACCAGCAGAGACAGGCCGACCTACAATGAGCAGTTCTTC.

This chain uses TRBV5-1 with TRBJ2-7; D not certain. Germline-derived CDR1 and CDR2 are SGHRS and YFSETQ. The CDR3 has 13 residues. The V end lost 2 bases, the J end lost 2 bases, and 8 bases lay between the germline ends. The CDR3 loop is CASSFLPAYEQYF. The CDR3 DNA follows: TGCGCCAGCAGCTTTCTCCCCGCCTACGAGCAGTACTTC.

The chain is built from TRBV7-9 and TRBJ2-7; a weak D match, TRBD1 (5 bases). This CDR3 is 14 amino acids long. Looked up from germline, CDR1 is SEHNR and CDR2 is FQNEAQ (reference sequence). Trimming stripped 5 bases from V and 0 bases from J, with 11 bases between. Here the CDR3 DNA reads TGTGCCAGCAGCCCATGGACACACTCCTACGAGCAGTACTTC. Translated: CASSPWTHSYEQYF.

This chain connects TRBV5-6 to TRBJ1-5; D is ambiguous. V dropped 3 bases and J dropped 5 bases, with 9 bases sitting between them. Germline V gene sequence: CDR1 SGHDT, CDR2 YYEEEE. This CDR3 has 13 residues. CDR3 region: CASSYAAYQPQHF. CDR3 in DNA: TGTGCCAGCAGCTACGCCGCGTATCAGCCCCAGCATTTT.

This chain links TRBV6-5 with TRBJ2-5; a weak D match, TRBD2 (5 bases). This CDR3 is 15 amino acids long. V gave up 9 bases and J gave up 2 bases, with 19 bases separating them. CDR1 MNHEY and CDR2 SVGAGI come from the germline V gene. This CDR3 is CASTRASTLQETQYF. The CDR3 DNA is TGTGCCAGTACGAGGGCCTCAACCCTTCAAGAGACCCAGTACTTC.

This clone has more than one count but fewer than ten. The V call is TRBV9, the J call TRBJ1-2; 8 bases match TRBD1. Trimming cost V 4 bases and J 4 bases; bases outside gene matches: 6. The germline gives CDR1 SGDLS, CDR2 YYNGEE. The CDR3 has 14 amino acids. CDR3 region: CASSSPGQVYGYTF. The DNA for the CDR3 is TGTGCCAGCAGCTCGCCGGGACAGGTCTATGGCTACACCTTC.

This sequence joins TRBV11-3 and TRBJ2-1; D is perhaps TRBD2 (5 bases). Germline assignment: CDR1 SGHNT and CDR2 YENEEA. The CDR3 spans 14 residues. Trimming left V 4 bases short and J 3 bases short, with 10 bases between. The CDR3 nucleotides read TGTGCCAGCAGCTCCCGGGGAGACTACAATGAGCAGTTCTTC. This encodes CASSSRGDYNEQFF.

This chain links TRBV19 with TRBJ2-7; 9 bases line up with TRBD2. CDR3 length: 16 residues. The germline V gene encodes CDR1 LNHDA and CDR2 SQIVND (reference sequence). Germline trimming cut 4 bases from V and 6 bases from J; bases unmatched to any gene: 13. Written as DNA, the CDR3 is TGTGCCAGTAGTAGGGTAGCGGGAGTCGTTCCGGGCGAGCAGTACTTC. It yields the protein CASSRVAGVVPGEQYF.

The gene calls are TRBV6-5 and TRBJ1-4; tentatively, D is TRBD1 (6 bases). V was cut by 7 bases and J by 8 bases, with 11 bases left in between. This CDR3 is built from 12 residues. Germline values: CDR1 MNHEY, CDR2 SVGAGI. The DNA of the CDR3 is TGTGCCAGCATTACAGGGAACGAAAAACTGTTTTTT. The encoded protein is CASITGNEKLFF.

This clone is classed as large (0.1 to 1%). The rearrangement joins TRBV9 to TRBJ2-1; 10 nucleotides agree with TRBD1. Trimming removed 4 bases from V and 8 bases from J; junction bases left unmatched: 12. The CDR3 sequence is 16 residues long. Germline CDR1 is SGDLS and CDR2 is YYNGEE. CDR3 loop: CASSSGTGVVIDEQFF. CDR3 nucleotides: TGTGCCAGCAGCTCCGGGACAGGGGTTGTGATCGATGAGCAGTTCTTC.

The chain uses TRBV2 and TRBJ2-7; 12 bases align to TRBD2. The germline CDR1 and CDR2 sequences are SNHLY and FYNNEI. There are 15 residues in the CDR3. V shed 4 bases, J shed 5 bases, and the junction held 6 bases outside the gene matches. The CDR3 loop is CASSGRTSGTHEQYF. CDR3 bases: TGTGCCAGCAGTGGGAGGACTAGCGGGACTCACGAGCAGTACTTC.

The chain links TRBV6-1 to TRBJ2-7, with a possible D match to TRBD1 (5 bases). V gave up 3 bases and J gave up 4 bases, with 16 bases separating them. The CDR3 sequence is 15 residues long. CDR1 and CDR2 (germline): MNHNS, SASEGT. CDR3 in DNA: TGTGCCAGCAGTGAGAAGGGGATTGGCCAATACGAGCAGTACTTC. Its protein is CASSEKGIGQYEQYF.

The CDR3 nucleotides are TGCGCCAGCAGTTTGGGACAGCTGAACACTGAAGCTTTCTTT. Translating it yields CASSLGQLNTEAFF. The rearrangement uses TRBV10-1 and TRBJ1-1; 7 bases agree with TRBD1. CDR1 and CDR2 from the germline V gene are WNHNN and SYGVQD (reference sequence). The junction had 3 bases not matched to a gene; V was cut back by 5 bases and J by 0 bases. The CDR3 sequence is 14 residues long.

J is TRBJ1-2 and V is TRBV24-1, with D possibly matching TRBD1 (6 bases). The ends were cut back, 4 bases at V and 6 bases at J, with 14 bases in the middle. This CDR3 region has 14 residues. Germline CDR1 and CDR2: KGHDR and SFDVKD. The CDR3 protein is CATSDPGAKDGYTF. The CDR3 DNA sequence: TGTGCCACCAGTGACCCAGGGGCCAAGGATGGCTACACCTTC.

CDR3 sequence: CASSVDGGLYNEQFF. The CDR3 bases are TGTGCCAGCAGCGTAGACGGGGGCTTATACAATGAGCAGTTCTTC. The rearrangement links TRBV9 to TRBJ2-1, with D perhaps TRBD1 or TRBD2 (6 bases each). Germline CDR1 reads SGDLS; CDR2 reads YYNGEE. The CDR3 totals 15 residues. With 0 bases removed from V and 4 bases from J, the gap between germline ends came to 11 bases.

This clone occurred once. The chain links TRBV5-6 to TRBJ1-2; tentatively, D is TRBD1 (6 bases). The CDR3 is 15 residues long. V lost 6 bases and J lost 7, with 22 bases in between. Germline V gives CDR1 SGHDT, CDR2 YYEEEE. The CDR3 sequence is CASTDSNVERPGYTF. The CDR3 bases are TGTGCCAGCACGGACAGCAATGTCGAAAGACCTGGCTACACCTTC. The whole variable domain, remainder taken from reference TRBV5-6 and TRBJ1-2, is DAGVTQSPTHLIKTRGQQVTLRCSPKSGHDTVSWYQQALGQGPQFIFQYYEEEERQRGNFPDRFSGHQFPNYSSELNVNALLLGDSALYLCASTDSNVERPGYTFGSGTRLTVV.

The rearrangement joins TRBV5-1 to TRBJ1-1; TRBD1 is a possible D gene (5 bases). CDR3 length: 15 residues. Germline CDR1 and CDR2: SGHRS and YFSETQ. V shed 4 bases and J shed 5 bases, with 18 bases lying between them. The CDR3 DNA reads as TGCGCCAGCAGCCCCGGTTGGAGGGGTTTGACTGAAGCTTTCTTT. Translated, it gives CASSPGWRGLTEAFF.

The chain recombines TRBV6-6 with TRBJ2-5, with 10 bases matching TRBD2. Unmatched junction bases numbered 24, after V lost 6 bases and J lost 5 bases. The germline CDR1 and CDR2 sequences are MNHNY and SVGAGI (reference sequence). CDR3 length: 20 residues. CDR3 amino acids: CASSRFIISGLAGVGETQYF. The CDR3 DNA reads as TGTGCCAGCAGCCGCTTCATTATTTCTGGGCTAGCGGGAGTTGGGGAGACCCAGTACTTC.

The chain's CDR3 is CASSITGRTGTMNTEAFF. The CDR3, as DNA: TGTGCCAGTAGTATTACGGGAAGGACAGGTACCATGAACACTGAAGCTTTCTTT. This chain joins TRBV19 and TRBJ1-1; TRBD1 agrees at 7 bases. Germline V gives CDR1 LNHDA, CDR2 SQIVND (reference sequence). The junction had 13 bases not matched to a gene; V was cut back by 3 bases and J by 0 bases. The CDR3 extends over 18 amino acids.

The CDR3 nucleotides read TGTGCCAGCAGTGAAGAGGGAGGATACAATGAGCAGTTCTTC. Translating it yields CASSEEGGYNEQFF. The rearrangement uses TRBV2 and TRBJ2-1; tentative D call: TRBD2 (6 bases). V lost 1 base and J 4 bases, leaving 8 bases between the germline ends. Germline V lookup: CDR1 SNHLY, CDR2 FYNNEI. This CDR3 comprises 14 residues.

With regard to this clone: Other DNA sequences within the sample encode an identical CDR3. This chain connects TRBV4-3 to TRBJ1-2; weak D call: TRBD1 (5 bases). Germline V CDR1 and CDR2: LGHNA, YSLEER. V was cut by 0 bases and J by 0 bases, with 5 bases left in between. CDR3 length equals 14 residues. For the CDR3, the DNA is TGCGCCAGCAGCCAAGACAGGGCTAACTATGGCTACACCTTC. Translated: CASSQDRANYGYTF.

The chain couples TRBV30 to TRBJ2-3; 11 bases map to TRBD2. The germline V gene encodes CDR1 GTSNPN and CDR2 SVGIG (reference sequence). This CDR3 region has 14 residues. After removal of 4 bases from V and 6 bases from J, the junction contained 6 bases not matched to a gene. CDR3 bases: TGTGCCTGGAAGCTAGCGGGAGGCTCGGATACGCAGTATTTT. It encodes CAWKLAGGSDTQYF.

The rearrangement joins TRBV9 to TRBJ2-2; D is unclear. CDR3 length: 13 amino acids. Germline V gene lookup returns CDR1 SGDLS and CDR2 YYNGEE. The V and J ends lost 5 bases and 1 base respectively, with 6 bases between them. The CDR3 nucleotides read TGTGCCAGCAGAGAAGTGAACACCGGGGAGCTGTTTTTT. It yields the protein CASREVNTGELFF.

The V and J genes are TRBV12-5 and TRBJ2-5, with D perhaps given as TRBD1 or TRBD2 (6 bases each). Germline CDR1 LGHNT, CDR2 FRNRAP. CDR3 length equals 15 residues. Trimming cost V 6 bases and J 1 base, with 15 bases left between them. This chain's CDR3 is CASGVKQGLQETQYF. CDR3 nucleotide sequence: TGTGCTAGTGGCGTGAAACAGGGACTCCAAGAGACCCAGTACTTC.

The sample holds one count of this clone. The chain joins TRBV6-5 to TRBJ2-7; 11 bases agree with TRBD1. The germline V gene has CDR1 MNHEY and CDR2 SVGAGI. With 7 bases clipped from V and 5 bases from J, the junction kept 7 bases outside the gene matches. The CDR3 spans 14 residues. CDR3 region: CASISGTGGDEQYF. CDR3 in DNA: TGTGCCAGCATCTCCGGGACAGGGGGGGACGAGCAGTACTTC.

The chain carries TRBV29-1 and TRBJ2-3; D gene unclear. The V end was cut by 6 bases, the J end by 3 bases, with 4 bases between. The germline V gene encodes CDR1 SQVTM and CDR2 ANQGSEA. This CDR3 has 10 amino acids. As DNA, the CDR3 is TGCAGCGTGGATACAGATACGCAGTATTTT. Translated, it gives CSVDTDTQYF.

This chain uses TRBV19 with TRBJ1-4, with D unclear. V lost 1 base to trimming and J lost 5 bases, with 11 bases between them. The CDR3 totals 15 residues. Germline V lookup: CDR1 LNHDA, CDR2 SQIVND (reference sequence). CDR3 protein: CASSIAAAGNEKLFF. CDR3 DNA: TGTGCCAGTAGTATAGCTGCAGCGGGAAATGAAAAACTGTTTTTT.